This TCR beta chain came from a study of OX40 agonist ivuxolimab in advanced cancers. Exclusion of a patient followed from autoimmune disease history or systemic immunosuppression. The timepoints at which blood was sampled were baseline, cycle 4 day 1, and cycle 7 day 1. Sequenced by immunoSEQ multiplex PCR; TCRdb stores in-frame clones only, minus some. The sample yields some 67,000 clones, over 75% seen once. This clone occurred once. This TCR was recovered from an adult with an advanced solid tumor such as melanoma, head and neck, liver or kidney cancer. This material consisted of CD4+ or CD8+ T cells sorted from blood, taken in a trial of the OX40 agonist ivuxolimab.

CDR3 loop: CASSFQNNEQFF. CDR3 DNA sequence: TGTGCCAGCAGCTTCCAAAACAATGAGCAGTTCTTC. This chain uses TRBV7-2 with TRBJ2-1; D remains ambiguous. Trimming shortened V by 3 bases and J by 5 bases, and 5 bases separated the two germline ends. The CDR3 sequence is 12 residues long. CDR1 is SGHTA, CDR2 FQGNSA, per germline. Variable domain in full (rest from reference TRBV7-2 and TRBJ2-1): GAGVSQSPSNKVTEKGKDVELRCDPISGHTALYWYRQSLGQGLEFLIYFQGNSAPDKSGLPSDRFSAERTGGSVSTLTIQRTQQEDSAVYLCASSFQNNEQFFGPGTRLTVL.